These 30 T cell receptor beta chains were all obtained from the same sample, sequenced in a study of neurological immune-mediated disorders. Time point of the sample: technical triplicate 2. Via MiXCR, TCRdb re-called the 5' RACE reads, giving one row per CDR3 protein. There are about 31,000 distinct CDR3 sequences in the sample; more than 10% occur only once, and approximately 5% lies in the top ten. The sample comprised CD4+ T cells from blood. These TCRs come from a female donor with HTLV-1-associated myelopathy (HAM/TSP).

This clonotype was seen repeatedly, ten times or more. The chain has TRBV20-1 and TRBJ1-2, with 8 bases aligning to TRBD1. Germline loops: CDR1 DFQATT, CDR2 SNEGSKA (reference sequence). CDR3 size: 12 residues. V dropped 6 bases and J dropped 6; count of bases not matched to a gene: 6. In DNA, the CDR3 is TGCAGTGCCTTCGGGACAGGAGATGGCTACACCTTC. Amino acid sequence: CSAFGTGDGYTF.

This clonotype was detected many times. The chain recombines TRBV20-1 with TRBJ1-6, with TRBD1 as a possible D gene (5 bases). V was shortened by 7 bases and J by 0 bases, with 13 bases between the two germline ends. Germline loops: CDR1 DFQATT, CDR2 SNEGSKA (reference sequence). The CDR3 is 15 residues long. This CDR3 reads CSGQQGSSYNSPLHF. CDR3 DNA: TGCAGTGGGCAGCAGGGAAGCTCCTATAATTCACCCCTCCACTTT.

This clonotype occurred many times. V usage is TRBV20-1 and J usage is TRBJ2-1; TRBD2 is a possible D gene (5 bases). Germline loops: CDR1 DFQATT, CDR2 SNEGSKA (reference sequence). Trimming took off 0 bases at V and 0 bases at J, with 12 bases between the two ends. The CDR3 loop spans 16 amino acids. CDR3 nucleotide sequence: TGCAGTGCTAGAGATTTCAGCGGCAGCTCCTACAATGAGCAGTTCTTC. The encoded protein is CSARDFSGSSYNEQFF.

This clonotype appeared a single time. This may be a read error: a much more frequent sequence differs by one nucleotide. The V and J genes are TRBV5-6 and TRBJ1-1; D unclear. The germline V and J ends were trimmed by 1 base and 6 bases, with 10 bases remaining between them. The germline CDR1 and CDR2 sequences are SGHDT and YYEEEE. This CDR3 contains 13 residues. The CDR3 loop is CASSLKWGSEAFF. Written as DNA, the CDR3 is TGTGCCAGCAGCTTGAAATGGGGATCTGAAGCTTTCTTT.

This clonotype was seen ten or more times. The J gene is TRBJ2-7, the V gene TRBV5-1; D might be TRBD1 or TRBD2, each matching 6 bases. Trimming removed 6 bases from V and 5 bases from J, with 24 bases in between. The CDR3 has 16 amino acids. CDR1 and CDR2 from the germline V gene are SGHRS and YFSETQ. For the CDR3, the DNA is TGCGCCAGCATCCCGGGGGAGGACCCTAGGGGGAACGAGCAGTACTTC. This encodes CASIPGEDPRGNEQYF.

The sample holds many counts of this clonotype. This sequence joins TRBV5-1 and TRBJ1-4; the match to TRBD1 covers 7 bases. The CDR3 totals 15 residues. V lost 0 bases to trimming and J lost 4 bases; unmatched junction nucleotides: 3. Germline CDR1 SGHRS, CDR2 YFSETQ. The CDR3 sequence is CASSLAGTDNEKLFF. The CDR3 coding sequence is TGCGCCAGCAGCTTGGCCGGGACAGATAATGAAAAACTGTTTTTT. The full variable domain, in which reference TRBV5-1 and TRBJ1-4 provide the parts outside the CDR3, is KAGVTQTPRYLIKTRGQQVTLSCSPISGHRSVSWYQQTPGQGLQFLFEYFSETQRNKGNFPGRFSGRQFSNSRSEMNVSTLELGDSALYLCASSLAGTDNEKLFFGSGTQLSVL.

The table lists this clonotype with many counts. The rearrangement links TRBV5-1 to TRBJ2-2; 9 bases match TRBD2. CDR1 and CDR2 from the germline V gene are SGHRS and YFSETQ. The length of the CDR3 is 16 residues. With 2 bases clipped from V and 1 base from J, the junction kept 3 bases outside the gene matches. The CDR3 region has the DNA TGCGCCAGCAGCTTACAGACTAGCGGGAACACCGGGGAGCTGTTTTTT. Translating gives CASSLQTSGNTGELFF.

Ten or more counts support this clonotype. DNA for the CDR3: TGCGCCAGCATCCAGGGAGCTTCCTCCTACGAGCAGTACTTC. This gives the protein CASIQGASSYEQYF. The V and J genes are TRBV5-1 and TRBJ2-7; possibly TRBD1 or TRBD2 for D (5 bases each). The CDR3 spans 14 residues. In germline, CDR1 is SGHRS, CDR2 YFSETQ. With 6 bases removed from V and 0 bases from J, the gap between germline ends came to 13 bases. Based on the CDR3 plus reference TRBV5-1 and TRBJ2-7, the full variable domain is KAGVTQTPRYLIKTRGQQVTLSCSPISGHRSVSWYQQTPGQGLQFLFEYFSETQRNKGNFPGRFSGRQFSNSRSEMNVSTLELGDSALYLCASIQGASSYEQYFGPGTRLTVT.

This clonotype was seen many times. The J gene is TRBJ2-3, the V gene TRBV5-5; D perhaps matches TRBD2 (5 bases). V lost 4 bases and J 9 bases, leaving 18 bases between the germline ends. Germline CDR1 and CDR2: SGHKS and YYEKEE (reference sequence). The CDR3 contains 14 residues. The CDR3 coding sequence is TGTGCCAGCAGCGTTGAACGGGGTGAGGAAACGCAGTATTTT. The encoded protein is CASSVERGEETQYF.

The sample holds many counts of this clonotype. The V call is TRBV28, the J call TRBJ2-7, with 7 bases that match TRBD1. Germline values: CDR1 MDHEN, CDR2 SYDVKM. V was pared by 6 bases and J by 3 bases, with 8 bases of the junction left unmatched. This CDR3 is 14 amino acids long. In DNA form, the CDR3 reads TGTGCCAGCAGATCCCCTCCAGGGGGCTACGAGCAGTACTTC. Translating gives CASRSPPGGYEQYF.

This clonotype showed up many times. The chain employs TRBV24-1 and TRBJ2-1; D is possibly TRBD2 (6 bases). The V gene lost 6 bases and the J gene lost 5 bases, with 13 bases spanning the gap. The CDR3 loop spans 14 amino acids. CDR1 is KGHDR and CDR2 is SFDVKD in the germline V gene. CDR3 in amino acids: CATSRGIVNNEQFF. The CDR3 coding sequence is TGTGCCACCAGTCGCGGGATCGTGAACAATGAGCAGTTCTTC.

This clonotype counts as medium-sized. J is TRBJ2-5 and V is TRBV9; D may be TRBD1 (6 bases). Trimming pared 4 bases from V and 2 bases from J, leaving 12 bases between. The CDR3 has 14 amino acids. The germline V gene has CDR1 SGDLS and CDR2 YYNGEE. In nucleotides, the CDR3 is TGTGCCAGCAGCTCATTAGGGGGTCAAGAGACCCAGTACTTC. Protein sequence: CASSSLGGQETQYF.

This clonotype was detected many times. The chain joins TRBV10-3 to TRBJ2-1; possible D gene TRBD2, 6 bases. Trimming removed 2 bases at V and 6 bases at J, with 11 bases between. The CDR3 totals 14 residues. Germline V gene sequence: CDR1 ENHRY, CDR2 SYGVKD. The CDR3 protein is CAISESAGRNEQFF. DNA of the CDR3: TGTGCCATCAGTGAGAGTGCGGGACGCAATGAGCAGTTCTTC.

The table lists this clonotype with many counts. This chain joins TRBV28 and TRBJ2-7; 9 bases line up with TRBD2. Trimming removed 5 bases from V and 2 bases from J; junction bases left unmatched: 7. This CDR3 region has 15 residues. The germline V gene encodes CDR1 MDHEN and CDR2 SYDVKM. The CDR3 region is CASSLIAGDPYEQYF. In nucleotides, the CDR3 is TGTGCCAGCAGTCTAATAGCGGGGGACCCCTACGAGCAGTACTTC.

This clonotype was seen ten or more times. The genes are TRBV10-2 and TRBJ2-3; possibly TRBD1 for D (5 bases). V lost 9 bases to trimming and J lost 0 bases, with 13 bases between them. Germline loops: CDR1 WSHSY, CDR2 SAAADI. The CDR3 has 14 amino acids. The CDR3, as DNA: TGCGCCAGTCAGGGTATCGAAAGCACAGATACGCAGTATTTT. Translating gives CASQGIESTDTQYF.

In this sample, this clonotype turned up many times. It may be a read error: a sequence one base away is much more abundant. Likely a read error: the CDR3 ends without its conserved phenylalanine or tryptophan. CDR3 amino acids: CASSPQGHDLSTDTQYY. The CDR3 bases are TGTGCCAGCAGCCCTCAAGGACACGACCTGAGCACAGATACGCAGTATTAT. The genes are TRBV3-1 and TRBJ2-3; maybe TRBD1 (5 bases). Germline V gene data show CDR1 as LGHDT and CDR2 as YNNKEL (reference sequence). CDR3 length equals 17 residues. The ends were cut back, 4 bases at V and 0 bases at J, with 17 bases in the middle.

Details on this clonotype: It may be a read error: a sequence one base away is much more abundant. The V gene is TRBV7-6, the J gene TRBJ2-5, with D possibly TRBD1 on 6 matching bases. Germline assignment: CDR1 SGHVS and CDR2 FNYEAQ. Trimming cost V 2 bases and J 5 bases, with 9 bases left between them. This CDR3 has 13 residues. CDR3 residues: CASSLQGLETQYF. CDR3 nucleotide sequence: TGTGCCAGCAGCTTACAGGGGCTGGAGACCCAGTACTTC.

In its sample, this clonotype was seen many times. The chain has TRBV11-2 and TRBJ1-4; D is perhaps TRBD1 (5 bases). Trimming shortened V by 3 bases and J by 6 bases, and 14 bases separated the two germline ends. The germline V gene has CDR1 SGHAT and CDR2 FQNNGV. The CDR3 sequence is 15 residues long. CDR3 in DNA: TGTGCCAGCAGCTTTATGGCAGGGATGGATGAAAAACTGTTTTTT. The encoded protein is CASSFMAGMDEKLFF.

This clonotype was found many times. The rearrangement links TRBV18 to TRBJ1-1; D remains ambiguous. Trimming cost V 0 bases and J 1 base, with 6 bases left between them. Germline V gene data show CDR1 as KGHSH and CDR2 as LQKENI. This CDR3 is built from 14 residues. The CDR3 loop reads CASSPPGRNTEAFF. The CDR3 DNA follows: TGTGCCAGCTCACCACCGGGCAGGAACACTGAAGCTTTCTTT. Full variable domain (missing parts from reference TRBV18 and TRBJ1-1): NAGVMQNPRHLVRRRGQEARLRCSPMKGHSHVYWYRQLPEEGLKFMVYLQKENIIDESGMPKERFSAEFPKEGPSILRIQQVVRGDSAAYFCASSPPGRNTEAFFGQGTRLTVV.

There are many counts of this clonotype. The rearrangement links TRBV24-1 to TRBJ1-3, with a tentative D call TRBD1 (6 bases). The ends were cut back, 5 bases at V and 0 bases at J, with 22 bases in the middle. Germline lookup yields CDR1 KGHDR and CDR2 SFDVKD. This CDR3 spans 19 amino acids. CDR3 in amino acids: CATSALGQYSPSSGNTIYF. CDR3 nucleotides: TGTGCCACCAGTGCTCTAGGACAGTACTCACCTTCCTCTGGAAACACCATATATTTT.

This clonotype was picked up many times. The chain has TRBV12-3 or TRBV12-4 and TRBJ2-1, with 7 bases aligning to TRBD2. The CDR3 is made up of 17 amino acids. The V segment lost 0 bases and the J segment 2 bases; nucleotides outside the gene matches: 7. For the CDR3, the DNA is TGTGCCAGCAGTTTAGCGGGCGGGAGCGGGACCTACAATGAGCAGTTCTTC. This encodes CASSLAGGSGTYNEQFF.

This clonotype has at least ten counts. CDR3 bases: TGTGCCAGCAGCATCAGGGGATCCTACGAGCAGTACTTC. Its protein is CASSIRGSYEQYF. The chain couples TRBV5-6 to TRBJ2-7; TRBD1 is a possible D gene (6 bases). The CDR3 runs 13 residues. V lost 4 bases, J lost 1 base, and 9 bases lay in between. Germline V lookup: CDR1 SGHDT, CDR2 YYEEEE.

A word on this clonotype: A junction boundary mismatches the germline segment, possibly from a read error. CDR3 amino acids: CASSRGQNNEQFF. The DNA of the CDR3 is TGTGCTAGCAGCCGGGGACAGAACAATGAGCAGTTCTTC. V is TRBV7-7 and J is TRBJ2-1, with 7 bases fitting TRBD1. Looked up from germline, CDR1 is SSHAT and CDR2 is FNYEAQ (reference sequence). The length of the CDR3 is 13 residues.

This clonotype was detected many times. The V call is TRBV6-5, the J call TRBJ1-2; 9 bases agree with TRBD1. V dropped 5 bases and J dropped 7; count of bases not matched to a gene: 8. This CDR3 region has 14 residues. The germline V gene encodes CDR1 MNHEY and CDR2 SVGAGI. The CDR3 nucleotides read TGTGCCAGCAGTCAGGGACAGGGTGTGAGTGGCTACACCTTC. Translation gives CASSQGQGVSGYTF.

This clonotype was seen many times. The chain is built from TRBV20-1 and TRBJ1-2; the match to TRBD1 covers 7 bases. The ends lost 3 bases at V and 5 bases at J; junction bases unmatched: 9. The CDR3 is 14 amino acids. CDR1 DFQATT and CDR2 SNEGSKA come from the germline V gene (reference sequence). The DNA of the CDR3 is TGCAGTGCTAGTGAGCTGACAGGGAGGTATGGCTACACCTTC. It codes for CSASELTGRYGYTF.

This clonotype has ten or more counts. The chain employs TRBV2 and TRBJ2-7, with D possibly TRBD2 on 6 matching bases. V shed 5 bases and J shed 2 bases, with 16 bases lying between them. Germline CDR1 reads SNHLY; CDR2 reads FYNNEI. The CDR3 is made up of 15 amino acids. Written as DNA, the CDR3 is TGTGCCAGCAGTCCCGGGACTCTTGGCCCCTACGAGCAGTACTTC. Its translation: CASSPGTLGPYEQYF.

This clonotype appeared many times. The genes are TRBV6-5 and TRBJ2-5; TRBD2 matches 9 bases. The germline V gene has CDR1 MNHEY and CDR2 SVGAGI. The CDR3 loop spans 16 amino acids. V was pared by 3 bases and J by 5 bases, with 10 bases of the junction left unmatched. CDR3 sequence reads: CASSYSGAGGVETQYF. The CDR3 nucleotides are TGTGCCAGCAGTTATTCGGGAGCGGGGGGTGTGGAGACCCAGTACTTC.

This clonotype was observed at least ten times. The chain links TRBV7-2 to TRBJ1-6; no reliable D call. This CDR3 spans 15 amino acids. Germline V lookup: CDR1 SGHTA, CDR2 FQGNSA. V shed 3 bases and J shed 13 bases, with 19 bases lying between them. The CDR3 sequence is CASSFYRTPSSPLHF. Written as DNA, the CDR3 is TGTGCCAGCAGCTTCTACCGGACCCCCTCTTCCCCCCTCCACTTT.

This clonotype was seen many times. V usage is TRBV20-1 and J usage is TRBJ2-2, with 7 bases that match TRBD2. V shed 0 bases and J 1 base; nucleotides not matched to a gene: 5. Germline V gene lookup returns CDR1 DFQATT and CDR2 SNEGSKA (reference sequence). The CDR3 loop spans 16 amino acids. The CDR3, as DNA: TGCAGTGCTAGAGATGAGATAGCGGGGAACACCGGGGAGCTGTTTTTT. Translated, it gives CSARDEIAGNTGELFF.

This clonotype showed up many times. The rearrangement links TRBV7-6 to TRBJ2-2; no clear D. Germline assignment: CDR1 SGHVS and CDR2 FNYEAQ. Trimming left V 1 base short and J 1 base short, with 10 bases between. The CDR3 covers 16 residues. The CDR3 region is CASSLGLPENTGELFF. Here the CDR3 DNA reads TGTGCCAGCAGCTTAGGCCTACCGGAGAACACCGGGGAGCTGTTTTTT.